The T cell receptor (beta chain) described here comes from a study of OX40 agonist ivuxolimab in advanced cancers. Produced via immunoSEQ multiplex PCR; TCRdb's table is partial and in-frame only. The data hold about 60,000 clones, with roughly 87% observed a single time. The V end lost 8 bases, the J end lost 3 bases, and 11 bases lay between the germline ends. CDR3 length: 12 amino acids. Germline values: CDR1 GTSNPN, CDR2 SVGIG (reference sequence). A history of autoimmune disease or systemic immunosuppression excluded patients. Peripheral blood came from all dose cohorts at three timepoints. This receptor was taken from an adult with an advanced solid tumor such as melanoma, head and neck, liver or kidney cancer. The chain carries TRBV30 and TRBJ1-5, with a weak D call TRBD1 (5 bases). Source: CD4+ or CD8+ T cells sorted from blood, taken in a trial of the OX40 agonist ivuxolimab. CDR3 DNA: TGTGCCGCCGGGGGGTCCAATCAGCCCCAGCATTTT. It is translated as CAAGGSNQPQHF.